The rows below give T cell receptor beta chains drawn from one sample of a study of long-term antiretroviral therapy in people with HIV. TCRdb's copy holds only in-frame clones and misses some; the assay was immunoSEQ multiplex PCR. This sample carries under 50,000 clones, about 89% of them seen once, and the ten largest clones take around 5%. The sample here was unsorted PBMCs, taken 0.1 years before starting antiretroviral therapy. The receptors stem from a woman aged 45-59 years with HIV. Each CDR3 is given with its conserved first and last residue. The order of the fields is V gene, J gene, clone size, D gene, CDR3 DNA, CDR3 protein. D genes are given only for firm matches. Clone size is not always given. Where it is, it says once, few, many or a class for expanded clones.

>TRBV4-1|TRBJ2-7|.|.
TGCGCCAGCAGCCAAACCCCGGGGGCAGGGGAAAGGAGGCAGCAGTACTTC
CASSQTPGAGERRQQYF
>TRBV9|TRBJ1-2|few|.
TGTGCCAGCAGCGTAGAGGACAGCTACTATGGCTACACCTTC
CASSVEDSYYGYTF
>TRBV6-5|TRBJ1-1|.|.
TGTGCCAGCAGTTACTCTGGGGTAGTGAACACTGAAGCTTTCTTT
CASSYSGVVNTEAFF
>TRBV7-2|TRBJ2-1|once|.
TGTGCCAGCAGCCCACCACCGGGACCCAGCTTCTTC
CASSPPPGPSFF
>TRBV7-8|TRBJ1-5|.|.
TGTGCCAGCAGCTTAGTACAAGCTGGTAGCAATCAGCCCCAGCATTTT
CASSLVQAGSNQPQHF
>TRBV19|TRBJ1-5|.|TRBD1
TGTGCCAGTACCCTGGAGGACAGGCGCAATCAGCCCCAGCATTTT
CASTLEDRRNQPQHF
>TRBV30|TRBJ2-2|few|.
TGTGCCTGGAGTAGGGGTCTCGCCGGGGAGCTGTTTTTT
CAWSRGLAGELFF
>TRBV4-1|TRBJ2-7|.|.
TGCGCCAGCAGCTGGTCGACAGTAAAAGAGCAGTACTTC
CASSWSTVKEQYF
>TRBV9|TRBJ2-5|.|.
TGTGCCAGCTCCCGAGGGGGGCAGGGCTTCAAGACCCAGTACTTC
CASSRGGQGFKTQYF
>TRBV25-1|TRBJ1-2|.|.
TGTGCCAGCAGTCCAATGGCAGGTAGCTATGGCTACACCTTC
CASSPMAGSYGYTF
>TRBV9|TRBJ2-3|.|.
TGTGCCAGCAGCGCCGCTTTCCGGAATACGCAGTATTTT
CASSAAFRNTQYF
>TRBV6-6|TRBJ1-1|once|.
TGTGCCGTCGTAAGGCCCACTGAAGCTTTCTTT
CAVVRPTEAFF
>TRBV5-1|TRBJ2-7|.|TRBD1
TGCGCCAGCAGCTTCGGGACAGTATACGAGCAGTACTTC
CASSFGTVYEQYF
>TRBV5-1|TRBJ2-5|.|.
TGCGCCAGCAGCTTGGGTCTCCAAGAGACCCAGTACTTC
CASSLGLQETQYF
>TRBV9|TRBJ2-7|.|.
TGTGCCAGCAGCGCAAGGTGGGAGTGGAACGAGCAGTACTTC
CASSARWEWNEQYF
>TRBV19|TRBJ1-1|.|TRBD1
TGTGCCAGTAGTCTAGGACAGGGGGCTGGAACTGAAGCTTTCTTT
CASSLGQGAGTEAFF
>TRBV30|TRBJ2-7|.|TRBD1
TGTGCCTGGAGTAACAGGGGGTTCTACGAGCAGTACTTC
CAWSNRGFYEQYF
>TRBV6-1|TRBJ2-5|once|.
TGTGCCAACGGGAGTGGCAGGGGGTACGAAGAGACCCAGTACTTC
CANGSGRGYEETQYF
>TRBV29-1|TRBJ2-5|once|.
TGCAGCGTTGTAATCGGGACGAGGACCAAAGAGACCCAGTACTTC
CSVVIGTRTKETQYF
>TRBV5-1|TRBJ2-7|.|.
TGCGCCAGCAGCTTGGTTCTCGGCAGGGACGAGCAGTACTTC
CASSLVLGRDEQYF
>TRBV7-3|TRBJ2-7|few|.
TGTGCCAGCAGCTTAACTCCTTCCTACGAGCAGTACTTC
CASSLTPSYEQYF
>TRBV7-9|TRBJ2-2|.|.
TGTGCCAGCAGTCGCTCTGGTACCGGGGAGCTGTTTTTT
CASSRSGTGELFF
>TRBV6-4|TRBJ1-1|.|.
TGTGCCAGCAGGGTGGAGTACTATAACACTGAAGCTTTCTTT
CASRVEYYNTEAFF
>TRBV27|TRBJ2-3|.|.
TGTGCCAGCAGGGGGGACAGCACAGATACGCAGTATTTT
CASRGDSTDTQYF
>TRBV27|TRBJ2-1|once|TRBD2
TGTGCCAGTGGACTAGCGGTCCGAAATGAGCAGTTCTTC
CASGLAVRNEQFF
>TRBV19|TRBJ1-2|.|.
TGTGCCAGTAGCCCGCCGAAGTGGGGCTACACCTTC
CASSPPKWGYTF
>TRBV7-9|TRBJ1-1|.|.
TGTGCCAGCAGCTTATCTGTGAACACTGAAGCTTTCTTT
CASSLSVNTEAFF
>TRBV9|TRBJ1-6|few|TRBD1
TGTGCCAGCAGCTTCCCGCAGGGGGTGGCTTCACCCCTCCACTTT
CASSFPQGVASPLHF
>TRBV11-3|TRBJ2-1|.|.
TGTGCCAGCAGCCAAGACTGGACGGGCTATGAGCAGTTCTTC
CASSQDWTGYEQFF
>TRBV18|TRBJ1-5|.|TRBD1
TGTGCCAGCTCAGGGGGACAGGGGGGCGATCAGCCCCAGCATTTT
CASSGGQGGDQPQHF
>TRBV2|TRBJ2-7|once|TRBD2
TGTGCCAGCAGCTTGGGACTAGCGGGGGGCCACGAGCAGTACTTC
CASSLGLAGGHEQYF
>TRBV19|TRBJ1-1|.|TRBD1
TGTGCCAGTAAGAAACAGGGGGCAGGCACTGAAGCTTTCTTT
CASKKQGAGTEAFF
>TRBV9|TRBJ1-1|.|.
TGTGCCAGCAGCGTTGAGGGCACTGAAGCTTTCTTT
CASSVEGTEAFF
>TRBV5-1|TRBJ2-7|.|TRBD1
TGCGCCAGCAGCTCGCAGAGGGACAGGGGGCAGTACGAGCAGTACTTC
CASSSQRDRGQYEQYF
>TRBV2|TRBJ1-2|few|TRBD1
TGTGCCGGACAGGGGGACGGCTACACCTTC
CAGQGDGYTF
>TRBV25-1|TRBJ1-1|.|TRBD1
TGTGCCAGCAACAGGGGAACTGAAGCTTTCTTT
CASNRGTEAFF
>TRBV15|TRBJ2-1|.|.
TGTGCCACCAGCGACTTAGCAAGGGGGGCCTACCCTACAAATGAGCAGTTCTTC
CATSDLARGAYPTNEQFF
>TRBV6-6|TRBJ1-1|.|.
TGTGCCAGCGGCGACAGCATCCGGTCTGAAGCTTTCTTT
CASGDSIRSEAFF
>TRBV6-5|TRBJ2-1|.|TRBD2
TGTGCCAGCAGTTCGCGGGGGAGTTACAATGAGCAGTTCTTC
CASSSRGSYNEQFF
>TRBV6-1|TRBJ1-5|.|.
TGTGCCAGCAGTAGGGGGAACATTCAGCCCCAGCATTTT
CASSRGNIQPQHF
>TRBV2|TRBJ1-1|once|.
TGTGCCAGCAGGAACAGGGTGGGACTTACTGAAGCTTTCTTT
CASRNRVGLTEAFF
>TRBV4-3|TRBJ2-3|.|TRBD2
TGCGCCAGCAGCCAAGGACTTCGTCCGGGGACTAGCGGGGGGGCTAATCCAGATACGCAGTATTTT
CASSQGLRPGTSGGANPDTQYF
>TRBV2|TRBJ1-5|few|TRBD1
TGTGCCAGCAGGCTCATCCGGGACAGGACCGATCAGCCCCAGCATTTT
CASRLIRDRTDQPQHF
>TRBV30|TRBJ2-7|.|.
TGTGCCTGGAGTGTGGCAGGGGCGGGCTCCTACGAGCAGTACTTC
CAWSVAGAGSYEQYF
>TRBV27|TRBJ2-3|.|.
TGTGCCAGCAGTACCAGGTGGATAGAGGCAGATACGCAGTATTTT
CASSTRWIEADTQYF
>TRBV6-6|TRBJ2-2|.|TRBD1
TGTGCCAGCAGTTACTCCGACAGGGGCGGGCTGTTTTTT
CASSYSDRGGLFF
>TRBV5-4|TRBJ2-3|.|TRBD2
TGTGCCAGCAGCTTGGGAGGCGGGGGGCGCACAGATACGCAGTATTTT
CASSLGGGGRTDTQYF
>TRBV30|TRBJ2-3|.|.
TGTGCCTGGAGTGTACCTGGTGCCAGGGTAATCACAACAGATACGCAGTATTTT
CAWSVPGARVITTDTQYF
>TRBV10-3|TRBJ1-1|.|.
TGTGCCGCGCAGACAGGGAACACTGAAGCTTTCTTT
CAAQTGNTEAFF
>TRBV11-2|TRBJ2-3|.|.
TGTGCCAGCAGCTTCCCGGGGACAGATACGCAGTATTTT
CASSFPGTDTQYF
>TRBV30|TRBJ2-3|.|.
TGTGCCTGGAGTGTACCTGGGCGGGGTAGCACAGATACGCAGTATTTT
CAWSVPGRGSTDTQYF